The T cell receptor (beta chain) under discussion was sequenced for a study of glioma-infiltrating T cells. Using RNA template, CDR3s of TCR alpha and beta were amplified with iRepertoire arm-PCR. TCRdb re-called the multiplex PCR reads with MiXCR, one entry per CDR3 protein. The sample records roughly 120,000 distinct CDR3 sequences, under 30% being singletons. The V gene's germline CDR1 is LNHDA and CDR2 SQIVND (reference sequence). V lost 6 bases and J 3 bases, leaving 12 bases between the germline ends. The CDR3 covers 13 residues. There are many counts of this clonotype. Its antigen is currently unknown. The study's findings and limits: Above-expected tissue-blood divergence occurred in all gliomas, most in low-grade ones.

Specimen: glioma tissue, nonneoplastic brain tissue, or PBMCs (not recorded which). J is TRBJ2-7 and V is TRBV19, with a weak D call TRBD1 (6 bases). This TCR came from a human donor with low-grade glioma or glioblastoma, undergoing nonglioma brain surgery, or in good health (not recorded which). The CDR3: CASRTGSGYEQYF. CDR3 bases: TGTGCCAGTAGAACAGGGTCGGGCTACGAGCAGTACTTC. The variable domain in full, completed from reference TRBV19 and TRBJ2-7, reads DGGITQSPKYLFRKEGQNVTLSCEQNLNHDAMYWYRQDPGQGLRLIYYSQIVNDFQKGDIAEGYSVSREKKESFPLTVTSAQKNPTAFYLCASRTGSGYEQYFGPGTRLTVT.